This TCR beta chain originates from a study of T cell responses to AZD1222 COVID-19 vaccine. Between the trimmed V and J ends, which lost 3 bases and 5 bases, there was a span of 8 bases. The CDR3 loop spans 13 amino acids. In germline, CDR1 is LNHDA, CDR2 SQIVND (reference sequence). Clones were read by immunoSEQ multiplex PCR, and TCRdb kept only the in-frame ones, dropping some. The data hold about 130,000 clones, with 93% observed a single time. This clonotype originated in an adult in good health. The material was peripheral blood, obtained on day 0 of AZD1222 vaccination. The gene calls are TRBV19 and TRBJ1-5; no firm D call. The CDR3 nucleotides read TGTGCCAGTAGTATTTTTACGGATCAGCCCCAGCATTTT. Translating it yields CASSIFTDQPQHF.